Listed below are T cell receptor beta chains from one sample, sequenced in a study of blood T cells in healthy people across ages. MiXCR, run by TCRdb on the 5' RACE reads, gives a single entry per CDR3 protein. Altogether 850,000 or so distinct CDR3 sequences are present, around 30% being singletons, with the ten largest covering 15% to 20%. Sequenced material: blood. The receptors come from a woman older than 75 in good health. Each CDR3 is given with its conserved first and last residue. Fields, in order: J gene, V gene, clone size, CDR3 protein. Rows give clone size only sometimes, using once, few, many, or a class for an expanded clone.

j_call: TRBJ1-4
v_call: TRBV7-9
clone_size: NA
cdr3_aa: CASSLVPGGANEKLFF

j_call: TRBJ1-1
v_call: TRBV30
clone_size: few
cdr3_aa: CAWTPTTEAFF

j_call: TRBJ1-2
v_call: TRBV5-8
clone_size: many
cdr3_aa: CASSSDRGRKNGYTF

j_call: TRBJ2-1
v_call: TRBV20-1
clone_size: NA
cdr3_aa: CSARGGSGGSYNEQFF

j_call: TRBJ2-2
v_call: TRBV6-6
clone_size: few
cdr3_aa: CASSLSGGDTGELFF

j_call: TRBJ2-5
v_call: TRBV5-1
clone_size: many
cdr3_aa: CASSPGGTQETQYF

j_call: TRBJ2-3
v_call: TRBV27
clone_size: many
cdr3_aa: CASSRLAGGYTDTQYF

j_call: TRBJ2-6
v_call: TRBV6-5
clone_size: few
cdr3_aa: CASSYSTRPNSGANVLTF

j_call: TRBJ1-1
v_call: TRBV4-2
clone_size: NA
cdr3_aa: CASSQDGRENTEAFF

j_call: TRBJ2-5
v_call: TRBV4-3
clone_size: many
cdr3_aa: CASSQVRGIGGETQYF

j_call: TRBJ2-3
v_call: TRBV19
clone_size: NA
cdr3_aa: CASRPGTATDTQYF

j_call: TRBJ1-4
v_call: TRBV11-2
clone_size: NA
cdr3_aa: CASSWNGGNEKLFF

j_call: TRBJ1-2
v_call: TRBV20-1
clone_size: many
cdr3_aa: CSARGQSYGYTF

j_call: TRBJ2-3
v_call: TRBV2
clone_size: NA
cdr3_aa: CASSERASGGVGTQYF

j_call: TRBJ2-3
v_call: TRBV10-2
clone_size: few
cdr3_aa: CASSGLSGSQYF

j_call: TRBJ2-1
v_call: TRBV20-1
clone_size: many
cdr3_aa: CSARKLDGWSEQFF

j_call: TRBJ2-3
v_call: TRBV10-3
clone_size: NA
cdr3_aa: CAISDKRELGTDTQYF

j_call: TRBJ2-2
v_call: TRBV9
clone_size: NA
cdr3_aa: CASTQGKTGELFF